These 12 T cell receptor beta chains share one sample of origin, sequenced in a study of T cells in women clearing cervical HPV infection. Clones were read by immunoSEQ multiplex PCR, and TCRdb kept only the in-frame ones, dropping some. This table lists fewer than 35,000 clones. The sequenced sample was blood buffy coat. The receptor set was obtained from a woman aged 18 to 75 with a cervical HPV16 infection that either progressed to CIN3+ or cleared (not recorded which).

The CDR3 here is CASSYYGGGQETQYF. CDR3 DNA, as far as it was read: TGTGCCAGCAGTTACTATGGGGGGGGCCAAGAGACC. This chain links TRBV7-3 with TRBJ2-5, with 7 bases lining up with TRBD2. The CDR3 is cut off 3 residues early in the read; its end comes from the germline J gene. Trimming took 6 bases from V and 1 from J; bases not matched to a gene: 8. CDR1 is SGHTA, CDR2 FQGTGA, per germline. The CDR3 is 15 residues long.

The CDR3 spells CSASSGTSNNEQFF. The sequenced part of the CDR3 DNA is TGCAGTGCTAGCTCGGGAACTAGCAACAATGAG. The J gene is TRBJ2-1, the V gene TRBV20-1; D might be TRBD2 (6 bases). The read comes to an end 3 residues before the CDR3 does, leaving the germline J gene to fill in the end. The CDR3 length is 14 residues. The germline V and J ends were trimmed by 3 bases and 5 bases, with 14 bases remaining between them. CDR1 and CDR2 from the germline V gene are DFQATT and SNEGSKA (reference sequence).

Concerning this clone itself: The CDR3 goes on 3 residues after the read ends, and that part is filled in from the germline J gene. The rearrangement joins TRBV6-1 to TRBJ2-3, with 13 bases identical to TRBD2. After removal of 1 base from V and 6 bases from J, the junction contained 4 bases not matched to a gene. CDR3 length: 16 amino acids. Germline V CDR1 and CDR2: MNHNS, SASEGT. The covered CDR3 bases are TGTGCCAGCAGTGAAGAAACTAGCGGGAGGGCGGATACG. It specifies CASSEETSGRADT. The full-length CDR3 reads as CASSEETSGRADTQYF.

Turning to this clone: The read stops 3 residues short of the end of the CDR3; the missing end is completed from the germline J gene. This rearrangement joins TRBV13 to TRBJ2-1; 10 bases are a match to TRBD1. This CDR3 comprises 17 residues. Germline V CDR1 and CDR2: PRHDT, FYEKMQ (reference sequence). V was clipped by 4 bases and J by 7 bases; unmatched bases: 13. The CDR3 here is CASSSGTGQGVGNEQFF. The sequenced part of the CDR3 DNA is TGTGCCAGCAGCTCCGGGACAGGACAGGGGGTCGGGAATGAG.

Concerning this clone: Read coverage stops 3 residues before the CDR3 terminus; the germline J gene supplies the remainder. The chain uses TRBV19 and TRBJ1-2, with D perhaps TRBD1 (6 bases). CDR3 length equals 16 residues. Germline V gene lookup returns CDR1 LNHDA and CDR2 SQIVND (reference sequence). The CDR3: CASSLSPTGALEGYTF. CDR3 DNA (partial): TGTGCCAGTAGCCTCTCCCCGACAGGAGCTTTAGAGGGC.

About this clone: One end of the junction fails to match germline, which may point to a read error. This CDR3 reads CASSQDSRVRQPQHF. The covered CDR3 bases are TGCGCCAGCAGCCAAGATTCCAGGGTTCGTCAGCCC. The chain combines TRBV4-2 with TRBJ1-5, with D perhaps TRBD1 (5 bases). The read finishes 3 residues shy of the CDR3 end, and the germline J gene is used to complete it. This CDR3 is built from 15 residues. Germline values: CDR1 LGHNA, CDR2 YNFKEQ.

On this clone: The read falls 3 residues short of the CDR3 end, and the missing part is taken from the germline J gene. V gene TRBV7-2 combines with J gene TRBJ1-1; maybe TRBD1 (6 bases). This CDR3 is built from 14 residues. Germline-derived CDR1 and CDR2 are SGHTA and FQGNSA. The V gene lost 6 bases and the J gene lost 3 bases, with 14 bases spanning the gap. CDR3 DNA, as far as it was read: TGTGCCAGCAGTACCCGCACAGGGCACACTGAA. This gives the protein CASSTRTGHTE. The CDR3 in its entirety is CASSTRTGHTEAFF.

The part of the CDR3 DNA that was read is TGCGCCAGCATTGATAGGGGGATACGCTCCTACAATGAG. This gives the protein CASIDRGIRSYNE. The entire CDR3 is CASIDRGIRSYNEQFF. The chain uses TRBV10-1 and TRBJ2-1; the D gene is possibly TRBD1 (6 bases). The read terminates 3 residues ahead of where the CDR3 ends, so the germline J gene completes it. The V gene lost 7 bases and the J gene lost 0 bases, with 16 bases spanning the gap. The germline CDR1 and CDR2 sequences are WNHNN and SYGVQD (reference sequence). The CDR3 consists of 16 residues.

Points on this clone: The read gets to within 3 residues of the CDR3 end, and the germline J gene fills in the rest. This chain joins TRBV7-9 and TRBJ2-1, with TRBD1 matching over 12 bases. This CDR3 is built from 15 residues. Germline CDR1 SEHNR, CDR2 FQNEAQ (reference sequence). The J segment lost 8 bases and the V segment lost 5 bases, leaving 7 bases of the junction unmatched. The CDR3 bases that were read are TGTGCCAGCAGCCGTGGGGACAGGGGGCTCGATGAG. Protein: CASSRGDRGLDE. The whole CDR3 sequence is CASSRGDRGLDEQFF.

Regarding this clone: The read halts 3 residues ahead of the CDR3 end, with the missing end drawn from the germline J gene. The chain employs TRBV7-6 and TRBJ1-6; D unresolved. Germline-derived CDR1 and CDR2 are SGHVS and FNYEAQ. The V end was cut by 0 bases, the J end by 4 bases, with 10 bases between. The CDR3 sequence is 16 residues long. The part of the CDR3 DNA that was read is TGTGCCAGCAGCTTAGCGGAGTCAGGTTATAATTCACCC. Amino acids: CASSLAESGYNSP. In full, the CDR3 reads CASSLAESGYNSPLHF. The full variable domain, its missing parts supplied by reference TRBV7-6 and TRBJ1-6, is GAGVSQSPRYKVTKRGQDVALRCDPISGHVSLYWYRQALGQGPEFLTYFNYEAQQDKSGLPNDRFSAERPEGSISTLTIQRTEQRDSAMYRCASSLAESGYNSPLHFGNGTRLTVT.

With regard to this clone: The sequence runs out 3 residues before the end of the CDR3; the remainder is reconstructed from the germline J gene. This chain joins TRBV5-4 and TRBJ2-7; D might be TRBD2 (5 bases). Germline CDR1 and CDR2: SGHNT and YYREEE (reference sequence). The V gene lost 3 bases and the J gene lost 5 bases, with 12 bases spanning the gap. The length of the CDR3 is 13 residues. The CDR3 sequence is CASSYVLRDEQYF. CDR3 bases read: TGTGCCAGCAGCTACGTTTTGAGGGACGAG.

As concerns this clone: The read stops 3 residues short of the end of the CDR3; the missing end is completed from the germline J gene. The chain combines TRBV11-2 with TRBJ2-5; D is uncertain. Trimming stripped 1 base from V and 4 bases from J, with 10 bases between. CDR3 length: 14 residues. Germline CDR1 SGHAT, CDR2 FQNNGV. The DNA read from the CDR3 is TGTGCCAGCAGCTTAGGCATTACCGGAGAGACC. Its translation: CASSLGITGET. The entire CDR3 protein is CASSLGITGETQYF.